This T cell receptor (beta chain) was sequenced for a study of blood T cell repertoires in COVID-19 (dated by TCRdb to 2018 to 2020). Study-wide context: Samples from collaborators originated in the United States, Italy and Spain and spanned both the acute and convalescent phases of COVID-19. The prospective study material was composed of cDNA or gDNA derived from T cells, B-cell-depleted T cells, or PBMCs. Subjects who had been exposed to COVID-19, were actively infected with it, or had recovered from it provided the deeply sampled blood TCRbeta repertoires that made up the dataset. A freely available public database, intended as a resource for researchers studying the immune response to SARS-CoV-2, is where the repertoires were released. Samples were obtained from the ongoing ImmuneRACE study (first 160 participants) and from over 1,000 subjects provided by 6 global collaborators. Nearly every sample came with metadata listing a de-identified subject ID, COVID-19 status, age in years and sex. Where available, HLA class I and class II types were obtained from metadata supplied by the sample provider rather than from assay-based typing. What the research found in general, with its limitations: The quantity of clinical and demographic metadata differed by source and by participant and was supplied without curation.

In the case of this clone: The antigen it binds to is not known. Per-base qualities were not stored, and no clone one base away is much larger.

The collaborating institutions used their own protocols to collect whole blood in K2EDTA tubes. Collaborator samples were shipped for TCRbeta analysis as frozen whole blood, isolated PBMCs, or DNA extracted from either sample type. The CDR3 runs 16 amino acids, cysteine and phenylalanine included. CDR3 DNA only is kept here, 48 bases in frame from base 1. Germline trimming: 5 bases from V, 4 bases from J; junction bases outside gene matches: 10. Via the germline V gene (reference sequence), CDR1 is SEHNR and CDR2 FQNEAQ. TCRbeta CDR3 regions were amplified from genomic DNA by means of the immunoSEQ Assay, a bias-controlled multiplex PCR. The authors' pipeline ran thus. Within the assay, amplification of reference gene primers was used to estimate how many nucleated cells each sample contained. Sequence reads were collapsed and filtered to measure the absolute abundance of every unique TCRbeta CDR3 rearrangement. For each sample, productive Simpson clonality was calculated as the square root of Simpson's diversity index over productive rearrangements. Sourced from immuneACCESS, this table was stored by TCRdb with only in-frame sequences that have V and J called. A share of the clones is absent; for the studies checked, an unresolved V gene accounts for under half, and the remainder has no known explanation. V and J calls and clone size are as listed in that table; D and trimming were resolved from the DNA. The table for this sample lists over 90,000 clones; around 73% of them were counted only once. About 9% of the sample belongs to the ten largest clones.

The origin of this receptor is a man aged 55 to 69 with active or convalescent COVID-19. Specimen: peripheral blood. The rearranged segments are TRBV7-9 and TRBJ1-4, with TRBD1 matching 7 junction bases. The CDR3 corresponds to CASSIPLGQNNEKLFF. The bases are TGTGCCAGCAGCATCCCCCTGGGACAGAATAATGAAAAACTGTTTTTT. With all but the CDR3 taken from the reference TRBV7-9 and TRBJ1-4 genes, the full variable domain is: DTGVSQNPRHKITKRGQNVTFRCDPISEHNRLYWYRQTLGQGPEFLTYFQNEAQLEKSRLLSDRFSAERPKGSFSTLEIQRTEQGDSAMYLCASSIPLGQNNEKLFFGSGTQLSVL.